Listed below are T cell receptor beta chains from one sample, sequenced in a study of blood T cell repertoires in COVID-19. Using immunoSEQ multiplex PCR, the repertoire was profiled, and TCRdb retains in-frame clones only, with some absent. The sample includes 90,000 to 100,000 clones, 82% of them seen just once. Sequences were obtained from peripheral blood. These receptors were obtained from an elderly man with acute or convalescent COVID-19. The CDR3 runs from the conserved cysteine through the conserved F or W. D genes are given only for firm matches. Expanded clones get a size class; other rows say once, few or many, or leave the size out.

CDR3 length | D gene | clone size | J gene | V gene | CDR3 protein | CDR3 DNA
17 | TRBD1 | - | TRBJ1-1 | TRBV7-2 | CASSSGQGGRAVTEAFF | TGTGCCAGCAGCTCGGGACAGGGTGGTAGAGCAGTCACTGAAGCTTTCTTT
15 | TRBD2 | - | TRBJ2-5 | TRBV11-2 | CASSRTSGGQETQYF | TGTGCCAGCAGCCGGACTAGCGGGGGCCAAGAGACCCAGTACTTC
16 | TRBD1 | few | TRBJ2-5 | TRBV6-1 | CASSEVVPGGKETQYF | TGTGCCAGCAGTGAAGTTGTCCCAGGGGGAAAAGAGACCCAGTACTTC
14 | - | - | TRBJ1-1 | TRBV18 | CASSKEAGGTEAFF | TGTGCCAGCTCCAAAGAGGCGGGTGGCACTGAAGCTTTCTTT
13 | - | - | TRBJ1-1 | TRBV3-1/TRBV3-2 | CASSSQVNTEAFF | TGTGCCAGCAGCTCCCAGGTGAACACTGAAGCTTTCTTT
16 | TRBD1 | - | TRBJ2-2 | TRBV4-2 | CASSRRQGAATGELFF | TGTGCCAGCAGCCGACGACAGGGGGCAGCAACCGGGGAGCTGTTTTTT
17 | TRBD1 | - | TRBJ1-6 | TRBV7-8 | CASSYIPGTVDNSPLHF | TGTGCCAGCAGCTACATACCCGGGACAGTGGATAATTCACCCCTCCACTTT
19 | - | few | TRBJ2-7 | TRBV4-3 | CASSQEWALSSGGVNEQYF | TGCGCCAGCAGCCAAGAATGGGCGCTCTCGTCCGGAGGGGTGAACGAGCAGTACTTC
12 | - | once | TRBJ2-1 | TRBV3-1/TRBV3-2 | CASSQLDYEQFF | TGTGCCAGCAGCCAGCTAGATTATGAGCAGTTCTTC
15 | - | - | TRBJ2-7 | TRBV24-1 | CATSDPGGGNYEQYF | TGTGCCACCAGTGATCCCGGTGGCGGGAACTACGAGCAGTACTTC
15 | - | - | TRBJ2-6 | TRBV6-5 | CASSLQLSGANVLTF | TGTGCCAGCAGCCTACAGCTCTCTGGGGCCAACGTCCTGACTTTC
14 | - | - | TRBJ2-1 | TRBV28 | CASSLGGGAGEQFF | TGTGCCAGCAGTTTAGGTGGGGGGGCGGGTGAGCAGTTCTTC
15 | TRBD1 | - | TRBJ2-2 | TRBV28 | CASSSGQGATGELFF | TGTGCCAGCAGTTCGGGACAGGGGGCTACCGGGGAGCTGTTTTTT
14 | TRBD2 | - | TRBJ2-7 | TRBV6-6 | CASMNSGSSYEQYF | TGTGCCAGCATGAACAGCGGGAGCTCCTACGAGCAGTACTTC
18 | TRBD2 | - | TRBJ2-1 | TRBV5-8 | CASSLVSLAGGPDNEQFF | TGTGCCAGCAGCTTGGTTAGCCTAGCGGGAGGGCCAGACAATGAGCAGTTCTTC
16 | TRBD2 | few | TRBJ2-5 | TRBV6-5 | CASSYGLAGIQKTQYF | TGTGCCAGCAGTTATGGGCTAGCGGGAATCCAAAAGACCCAGTACTTC
15 | - | - | TRBJ2-5 | TRBV19 | CASSIQGGGQETQYF | TGTGCCAGTAGTATACAGGGAGGTGGCCAAGAGACCCAGTACTTC
15 | TRBD1 | - | TRBJ1-1 | TRBV5-1 | CASSPRTGLNTEAFF | TGCGCCAGCAGCCCAAGGACAGGGCTGAACACTGAAGCTTTCTTT
16 | TRBD2 | - | TRBJ2-1 | TRBV25-1 | CASREYVLAGDTEQFF | TGTGCCAGCAGAGAATACGTTTTAGCGGGAGATACTGAGCAGTTCTTC
13 | TRBD1 | - | TRBJ1-2 | TRBV19 | CASSMGQATGYTF | TGTGCCAGTAGTATGGGACAGGCGACCGGCTACACCTTC
13 | - | - | TRBJ2-5 | TRBV5-1 | CASSSERGETQYF | TGCGCCAGCAGCTCGGAACGGGGAGAGACCCAGTACTTC
14 | - | - | TRBJ1-3 | TRBV5-1 | CASSDYGQGNTIYF | TGCGCCAGCAGCGATTATGGACAGGGAAACACCATATATTTT
15 | - | - | TRBJ1-3 | TRBV18 | CASSPSSSSGNTIYF | TGTGCCAGCTCACCTAGCTCGAGCTCTGGAAACACCATATATTTT
14 | TRBD1 | - | TRBJ2-7 | TRBV5-1 | CASSLTGVGSEQYF | TGCGCCAGCAGCTTGACAGGGGTAGGATCCGAGCAGTACTTC
13 | - | - | TRBJ1-5 | TRBV11-2 | CASSFSPREPQHF | TGTGCCAGCAGCTTCTCACCTCGAGAGCCCCAGCATTTT
14 | TRBD1 | - | TRBJ1-6 | TRBV6-6 | CASSQQGASSPLHF | TGTGCCAGCAGCCAACAGGGGGCGAGTTCACCCCTCCACTTT
15 | TRBD1 | - | TRBJ2-1 | TRBV7-6 | CASSPGTGSHNEQFF | TGTGCCAGCAGCCCCGGGACAGGGAGCCACAATGAGCAGTTCTTC
13 | - | - | TRBJ1-5 | TRBV6-6 | CASSRQDNQPQHF | TGTGCCAGCAGTAGACAGGACAATCAGCCCCAGCATTTT
11 | - | once | TRBJ2-7 | TRBV20-1 | CSASPVYEQYF | TGCAGTGCTAGCCCGGTTTACGAGCAGTACTTC
14 | - | - | TRBJ1-1 | TRBV6-5 | CASRPRQANTEAFF | TGTGCCAGCAGGCCCCGACAGGCAAACACTGAAGCTTTCTTT
14 | - | - | TRBJ1-1 | TRBV27 | CASSLGPGRVIAFF | TGTGCCAGCAGTTTGGGCCCGGGAAGAGTGATAGCTTTCTTT
15 | - | - | TRBJ1-6 | TRBV11-2 | CASSWGRTYNSPLHF | TGTGCCAGCAGCTGGGGGCGGACATATAATTCACCCCTCCACTTT
14 | - | once | TRBJ1-1 | TRBV6-5 | CASSPLGGGSEAFF | TGTGCCAGCAGCCCCCTCGGGGGGGGTTCTGAAGCTTTCTTT
13 | - | few | TRBJ1-6 | TRBV7-7 | CASSSYRDSPLHF | TGTGCCAGCAGCTCCTACAGGGATTCACCCCTCCACTTT
14 | - | - | TRBJ2-5 | TRBV10-2 | CASSETGTGGAQYF | TGCGCCAGCAGTGAGACCGGGACTGGCGGGGCCCAGTACTTC
12 | - | - | TRBJ2-1 | TRBV6-6 | CASSSSINEQFF | TGTGCCAGCAGTTCATCAATTAATGAGCAGTTCTTC
15 | - | - | TRBJ1-4 | TRBV11-2 | CASSFTGRVEEKLFF | TGTGCCAGCAGCTTTACCGGGAGGGTAGAAGAAAAACTGTTTTTT
14 | - | - | TRBJ2-2 | TRBV5-1 | CASSLIRDTGELFF | TGCGCCAGCAGCTTAATCCGGGACACCGGGGAGCTGTTTTTT
12 | - | - | TRBJ2-2 | TRBV12-3/TRBV12-4 | CAGWVGSGELFF | TGTGCCGGATGGGTGGGGAGCGGGGAGCTGTTTTTT
13 | TRBD1 | - | TRBJ1-5 | TRBV19 | CASRFGTGQPQHF | TGTGCCAGTAGGTTTGGGACAGGACAGCCCCAGCATTTT
14 | TRBD1 | - | TRBJ2-2 | TRBV27 | CASSKGTGPGELFF | TGTGCCAGCAGTAAGGGGACAGGGCCCGGGGAGCTGTTTTTT
14 | TRBD2 | - | TRBJ2-1 | TRBV28 | CASVGTRLYNEQFF | TGTGCCAGCGTCGGGACTAGACTTTACAATGAGCAGTTCTTC
16 | TRBD2 | - | TRBJ2-5 | TRBV9 | CASSVGPSGGAETQYF | TGTGCCAGCAGCGTAGGGCCTAGCGGGGGGGCGGAGACCCAGTACTTC
13 | - | - | TRBJ1-6 | TRBV28 | CGSLGQLSSPLHF | TGTGGCAGCCTCGGACAGCTGAGTTCACCCCTCCACTTT
14 | TRBD1 | - | TRBJ2-5 | TRBV19 | CASSETGVGETQYF | TGTGCCAGTAGCGAAACAGGGGTCGGGGAGACCCAGTACTTC
15 | - | - | TRBJ1-1 | TRBV27 | CASSKTGFMNTEAFF | TGTGCCAGCAGTAAAACAGGGTTCATGAACACTGAAGCTTTCTTT
17 | TRBD1 | - | TRBJ1-5 | TRBV7-6 | CASSLGGRQGGSGPQHF | TGTGCCAGCAGCTTAGGGGGGCGACAGGGGGGCTCGGGGCCCCAGCATTTT
11 | - | - | TRBJ1-2 | TRBV20-1 | CSAEDTYGYTF | TGCAGTGCCGAAGACACTTATGGCTACACCTTC
12 | - | - | TRBJ1-1 | TRBV19 | CASSNINTEAFF | TGTGCCAGTAGTAACATCAACACTGAAGCTTTCTTT
15 | TRBD2 | - | TRBJ2-2 | TRBV11-3 | CASSYSGTNTGELFF | TGTGCCAGCAGCTATAGCGGGACGAACACCGGGGAGCTGTTTTTT
14 | - | - | TRBJ1-5 | TRBV28 | CASTRGGINQPQHF | TGTGCCAGCACCAGGGGAGGGATCAATCAGCCCCAGCATTTT
14 | TRBD2 | few | TRBJ2-2 | TRBV27 | CASSSGLGAGELFF | TGTGCCAGCAGTTCGGGACTAGGGGCCGGGGAGCTGTTTTTT
16 | - | once | TRBJ2-1 | TRBV4-3 | CASSQDRYSSYNEQFF | TGCGCCAGCAGCCAAGATCGGTATAGCTCCTACAATGAGCAGTTCTTC
15 | TRBD1 | - | TRBJ2-7 | TRBV19 | CASIQLTGPPYEQYF | TGTGCCAGTATCCAGCTGACAGGGCCCCCATACGAGCAGTACTTC
14 | TRBD1 | - | TRBJ1-1 | TRBV6-2/TRBV6-3 | CASSNRQGLTEAFF | TGTGCCAGCAGTAACCGACAGGGGCTCACTGAAGCTTTCTTT